The 29 T cell receptor beta chains below were found in one sample sequenced in a study of cytomegalovirus exposure and HLA in healthy donors. PCR employed 60 Vbeta and 13 Jbeta primers. Method: immunoSEQ multiplex PCR; TCRdb's copy keeps in-frame clones and lacks some. In the table there are some 130,000 clones, over 60% of which are singletons. The material sequenced was PBMCs. The receptors here all came from a man aged 25 to 45 in good health and CMV-seronegative.

The rearrangement links TRBV28 to TRBJ1-2, with D unclear. V shed 6 bases and J shed 6 bases, with 26 bases lying between them. The CDR3 contains 17 residues. Looked up from germline, CDR1 is MDHEN and CDR2 is SYDVKM. CDR3 nucleotide sequence: TGTGCCAGCAGCTCTACGGGTGGTGAAGGGAGCAGTCATGGCTACACCTTC. This translates into CASSSTGGEGSSHGYTF.

This rearrangement joins TRBV5-1 to TRBJ1-1; TRBD1 might be the D (5 bases). The CDR3 length is 14 residues. V lost 0 bases and J 1 base, leaving 7 bases between the germline ends. Germline V gene sequence: CDR1 SGHRS, CDR2 YFSETQ. CDR3 protein: CASSLGQTNTEAFF. The DNA for the CDR3 is TGCGCCAGCAGCTTGGGACAGACGAACACTGAAGCTTTCTTT.

This chain uses TRBV2 with TRBJ2-7; 11 bases line up with TRBD2. The V gene's germline CDR1 is SNHLY and CDR2 FYNNEI. This CDR3 has 15 residues. Unmatched junction bases numbered 5, after V lost 6 bases and J lost 1 base. The CDR3 region is CASRTTSGISYEQYF. Written as DNA, the CDR3 is TGTGCCAGCAGAACGACTAGCGGGATTTCCTACGAGCAGTACTTC.

This clone appeared a few times. The rearrangement links TRBV5-1 to TRBJ2-3, with no clear D. V was trimmed by 7 bases and J by 4 bases, leaving 13 bases between them. The CDR3 runs to 13 residues. CDR1 SGHRS and CDR2 YFSETQ come from the germline V gene. Here the CDR3 DNA reads TGCGCCAGCGGCGCTGGGCGCTCAGATACGCAGTATTTT. Encoded protein: CASGAGRSDTQYF.

The CDR3 loop reads CASSDRRGASYNEQFF. The CDR3 DNA follows: TGTGCCAGCAGTGATAGAAGGGGTGCGTCCTACAATGAGCAGTTCTTC. The rearrangement uses TRBV2 and TRBJ2-1; D might be TRBD1 (5 bases). Germline V gene lookup returns CDR1 SNHLY and CDR2 FYNNEI. This CDR3 region has 16 residues. Trimming took off 3 bases at V and 1 base at J, with 13 bases between the two ends.

The chain has TRBV6-1 and TRBJ1-1; D gene unclear. The CDR3 spans 15 residues. Germline V gene lookup returns CDR1 MNHNS and CDR2 SASEGT. V lost 3 bases, J lost 0 bases, and 11 bases lay in between. CDR3 coding DNA: TGTGCCAGCAGTGATATACAGATCATGAACACTGAAGCTTTCTTT. Its translation: CASSDIQIMNTEAFF.

The rearrangement links TRBV27 to TRBJ2-2; 8 nucleotides match TRBD2. The CDR3 runs 15 residues. Germline CDR1 reads MNHEY; CDR2 reads SMNVEV (reference sequence). V lost 6 bases, J lost 7 bases, and 10 bases stayed unmatched. CDR3 residues: CASSRGLGIVGELFF. CDR3 nucleotides: TGTGCCAGCAGCCGGGGACTAGGAATTGTCGGGGAGCTGTTTTTT.

The genes are TRBV19 and TRBJ2-3; D is unresolved. The CDR3 has 12 residues. Germline CDR1 reads LNHDA; CDR2 reads SQIVND (reference sequence). Between the trimmed V and J ends, which lost 5 bases and 4 bases, there was a span of 7 bases. CDR3 nucleotide sequence: TGTGCCAGTAGTGCCCAGTCAGATACGCAGTATTTT. It specifies CASSAQSDTQYF.

The chain joins TRBV7-2 to TRBJ1-5; TRBD1 aligns across 8 bases. V shed 4 bases, J shed 3 bases, and the junction held 5 bases outside the gene matches. The germline CDR1 and CDR2 sequences are SGHTA and FQGNSA. This CDR3 spans 15 amino acids. The CDR3 protein is CASSWGTGYNQPQHF. The CDR3, as DNA: TGTGCCAGCAGCTGGGGGACAGGCTACAATCAGCCCCAGCATTTT.

This chain links TRBV5-1 with TRBJ2-1; D gene ambiguous. Trimming removed 0 bases from V and 10 bases from J, with 11 bases in between. The CDR3 runs 13 residues. Germline V gene sequence: CDR1 SGHRS, CDR2 YFSETQ. The CDR3 region has the DNA TGCGCCAGCAGCTTGGGACCCCTAGGAGAGCAGTTCTTC. Translation gives CASSLGPLGEQFF. The full variable domain, in which reference TRBV5-1 and TRBJ2-1 provide the parts outside the CDR3, is KAGVTQTPRYLIKTRGQQVTLSCSPISGHRSVSWYQQTPGQGLQFLFEYFSETQRNKGNFPGRFSGRQFSNSRSEMNVSTLELGDSALYLCASSLGPLGEQFFGPGTRLTVL.

V and J are TRBV9 and TRBJ2-1; 9 nucleotides match TRBD2. This CDR3 has 14 amino acids. V lost 7 bases to trimming and J lost 7 bases; unmatched junction nucleotides: 9. CDR1 SGDLS and CDR2 YYNGEE come from the germline V gene. The CDR3 is CASGGASGKNEQFF. CDR3 nucleotides: TGTGCCAGCGGGGGGGCTAGCGGGAAGAATGAGCAGTTCTTC.

With respect to this clone: The junction differs from germline at one of its ends, possibly a read error. The chain links TRBV7-7 to TRBJ2-2; 7 bases agree with TRBD2. The CDR3 extends over 15 amino acids. Germline V lookup: CDR1 SSHAT, CDR2 FNYEAQ (reference sequence). CDR3 in amino acids: CASSSTSENTGELFF. CDR3 nucleotide sequence: TGTGCTAGCAGCTCTACTAGCGAGAACACCGGGGAGCTGTTTTTT.

The V call is TRBV14, the J call TRBJ2-2; TRBD2 agrees at 15 bases. Trimming at V came to 4 bases and at J to 2 bases, leaving 5 bases not matched to a gene. Germline CDR1 SGHDN, CDR2 FVKESK. This CDR3 is built from 18 residues. The CDR3 DNA sequence: TGTGCCAGCAGCCTGGGACTAGCGGGAGGACGCAACACCGGGGAGCTGTTTTTT. The encoded protein is CASSLGLAGGRNTGELFF.

This chain joins TRBV10-2 and TRBJ2-2; a weak D match, TRBD2 (6 bases). The CDR3 has 15 amino acids. Germline V gives CDR1 WSHSY, CDR2 SAAADI. V dropped 11 bases and J dropped 0 bases, with 16 bases sitting between them. This CDR3 reads CAVVDGGTNTGELFF. The DNA of the CDR3 is TGCGCCGTCGTCGACGGGGGAACGAACACCGGGGAGCTGTTTTTT.

This clone was seen more than once but under ten times. The junction shows a germline mismatch at one end, possibly a read error. The chain recombines TRBV6-5 with TRBJ2-7, with D possibly TRBD2 on 6 matching bases. The CDR3 runs to 14 residues. Per germline, CDR1 MNHEY and CDR2 SVGAGI. CDR3 nucleotide sequence: TGTGCCAGCAGTTACTCGGGGACTCATTACGTGCAGTACTTC. The encoded protein is CASSYSGTHYVQYF.

The chain links TRBV7-2 to TRBJ1-2, with unresolved D. V gave up 7 bases and J gave up 1 base, with 13 bases separating them. This CDR3 is built from 14 residues. Germline assignment: CDR1 SGHTA and CDR2 FQGNSA. In DNA form, the CDR3 reads TGTGCCAGCACCCCAGATCCACGTAACTATGGCTACACCTTC. It yields the protein CASTPDPRNYGYTF.

The V call is TRBV5-3, the J call TRBJ1-3; a possible D gene is TRBD1 (6 bases). TRBV5-3 belongs to the ORF category, with a function that is uncertain. The CDR3 length is 21 residues. Trimming shortened V by 0 bases and J by 2 bases, and 27 bases separated the two germline ends. The CDR3 spells CARSLAGRRGATVVTGNTIYF. The CDR3, as DNA: TGTGCCAGAAGCTTGGCCGGGCGCAGGGGCGCAACAGTGGTGACTGGAAACACCATATATTTT.

The chain recombines TRBV10-3 with TRBJ1-5, with D tentatively TRBD1 (5 bases). CDR1 is ENHRY, CDR2 SYGVKD, per germline. V was trimmed by 0 bases and J by 4 bases, leaving 10 bases between them. This CDR3 contains 15 residues. As DNA, the CDR3 is TGTGCCATCAGTGAGTCCTCGACAGAGAATCAGCCCCAGCATTTT. As protein: CAISESSTENQPQHF.

The CDR3 DNA sequence: TGTGCCAGCAGCGTAGCAGGGTTAGGAAACACCATATATTTT. Amino acids: CASSVAGLGNTIYF. This chain connects TRBV9 to TRBJ1-3; D is possibly TRBD1 (5 bases). The V end was cut by 0 bases, the J end by 4 bases, with 8 bases between. The germline V gene encodes CDR1 SGDLS and CDR2 YYNGEE. CDR3 length: 14 amino acids.

The CDR3 protein is CAWSVWGQGQAFF. In DNA, the CDR3 is TGTGCCTGGAGTGTATGGGGACAGGGGCAGGCTTTCTTT. The chain combines TRBV30 with TRBJ1-1; 10 positions agree with TRBD1. CDR3 length: 13 residues. V lost 0 bases and J lost 11; bases outside the gene matches: 6. Germline V gene lookup returns CDR1 GTSNPN and CDR2 SVGIG (reference sequence).

This clone was observed once. The chain employs TRBV19 and TRBJ2-2; TRBD2 aligns across 12 bases. In germline, CDR1 is LNHDA, CDR2 SQIVND (reference sequence). This CDR3 is 16 amino acids long. J was trimmed by 7 bases and V by 6 bases; bases with no gene match: 9. The CDR3 coding sequence is TGTGCCAGTAGGAGACTAGCGGGAGTTAGAATCGGGGAGCTGTTTTTT. Translating it yields CASRRLAGVRIGELFF.

This clone showed up just a few times. A junction end diverges from the germline sequence, so it may reflect a read error. The chain employs TRBV7-9 and TRBJ2-7; a weak D match, TRBD1 (6 bases). This CDR3 is built from 15 residues. CDR1 SEHNR and CDR2 FQNEAQ come from the germline V gene (reference sequence). Written as DNA, the CDR3 is TGTTCCAGCAGCCACCAGGGACATTTGTCCTACGAGCAGTACTTC. This translates into CSSSHQGHLSYEQYF.

The chain is built from TRBV6-1 and TRBJ1-1; D may be TRBD1 (6 bases). With 0 bases removed from V and 3 bases from J, the gap between germline ends came to 11 bases. This CDR3 has 15 amino acids. Germline CDR1 reads MNHNS; CDR2 reads SASEGT. CDR3 in DNA: TGTGCCAGCAGTGAAGCGAGGGGGGGGGACACTGAAGCTTTCTTT. This codes for CASSEARGGDTEAFF.

This chain links TRBV5-6 with TRBJ2-1; perhaps TRBD1 as D (6 bases). The CDR3 is 16 residues long. The V and J ends lost 1 base and 0 bases respectively, with 11 bases between them. The germline gives CDR1 SGHDT, CDR2 YYEEEE. The chain's CDR3 is CASSLSGHSSYNEQFF. CDR3 in DNA: TGTGCCAGCAGCTTGTCGGGACATAGCTCCTACAATGAGCAGTTCTTC.

The V and J genes are TRBV19 and TRBJ2-7, with 8 bases aligning to TRBD2. V was pared by 4 bases and J by 3 bases, with 17 bases of the junction left unmatched. This CDR3 spans 18 amino acids. CDR1 is LNHDA, CDR2 SQIVND, per germline (reference sequence). The CDR3 sequence: CASSKSPGRASGLYEQYF. The CDR3 DNA reads as TGTGCCAGTAGTAAAAGCCCAGGGAGGGCTAGCGGGCTCTACGAGCAGTACTTC.

The gene calls are TRBV2 and TRBJ2-3, with TRBD1 matching 8 bases. The V and J ends lost 0 bases and 4 bases, in that order; junction bases with no gene match: 3. Germline V gene data show CDR1 as SNHLY and CDR2 as FYNNEI. This CDR3 contains 15 residues. The CDR3 nucleotides are TGTGCCAGCAGTGAAGCGGGCAGGGGGCCAGATACGCAGTATTTT. Encoded protein: CASSEAGRGPDTQYF.

Only a few counts were recorded for this clone. V and J are TRBV2 and TRBJ2-3, with TRBD2 matching 11 bases. The V segment lost 6 bases and the J segment 5 bases; nucleotides outside the gene matches: 4. This CDR3 region has 14 residues. Germline CDR1 reads SNHLY; CDR2 reads FYNNEI. CDR3 in DNA: TGTGCCAGCAGCCTAACTAGCGGGGGAGATACGCAGTATTTT. It codes for CASSLTSGGDTQYF.

The chain employs TRBV2 and TRBJ2-1; no firm D call. This CDR3 region has 16 residues. Trimming left V 2 bases short and J 4 bases short, with 15 bases between. CDR1 is SNHLY, CDR2 FYNNEI, per germline. In nucleotides, the CDR3 is TGTGCCAGCAGTGAACCCCGAGGTGGGTATTACAATGAGCAGTTCTTC. Protein sequence: CASSEPRGGYYNEQFF.

The J gene is TRBJ2-7, the V gene TRBV7-2, with 9 nucleotides matching TRBD1. Per the germline V gene, CDR1 is SGHTA and CDR2 is FQGNSA. The CDR3 loop spans 15 amino acids. Trimming removed 5 bases from V and 0 bases from J; junction bases left unmatched: 5. The CDR3 loop reads CASSLGQGSSYEQYF. The CDR3 nucleotides read TGTGCCAGCAGCCTGGGACAGGGAAGCTCCTACGAGCAGTACTTC.